This entry concerns a single T cell receptor beta chain. This clone was observed once. Its antigen target is currently unknown. Base qualities were left out, and no much larger clone turns up one base away. On a MiSeq, deep resolution sequencing aimed for a depth between 1 in 1 million and 1 in 200,000 T cells, with each clonotype covered 10x on average. The immunoSEQ hsTCRB Kit was used to generate TCR beta libraries. Per the source publication's procedure: The data were analyzed with ImmunoSEQ Analyzer and ImmunoSEQ Data Assistant, and V, D and J gene assignments followed IMGT definitions. Clonality, with values ranging from 0 to 1, was calculated as one minus the normalized Shannon entropy of productive rearrangement frequencies. Only overrepresented clonotypes making up at least 0.05% of the repertoire of each patient were included in the public clonotype analysis. Repertoires from roughly 13 age-matched healthy donors in immuneACCESS were used as clonality controls. TCRdb's version of the immuneACCESS table is confined to in-frame rearrangements and falls short of the full clone set. An unresolved V gene accounts for under half of the shortfall where checked; the remainder is of unknown origin. V, J and clone size derive from that table, while D and trimming were established from the DNA sequence. Counted in this sample were over 200,000 clones; more than 70% of them appeared once. The top ten clones comprise about an eighth of the sample.

The sample belongs to a study of cytotoxic CD8 clonotypes in ibrutinib-treated CLL (dated by TCRdb to the early 2020s). In terms of the full investigation: In this cohort, approximately 14 patients were treatment-naive and ten to eleven were relapsed/refractory, while some 18 had unmutated IGHV. Every remission and progressive disease sample was obtained while ibrutinib was still being received by the patients. Responses were partial in some 24 patients and complete in 2; after median approximately 66 months follow-up, some 15 stayed in remission and roughly twelve progressed. Cryopreserved peripheral blood mononuclear cells were obtained before treatment, at response, and at either sustained remission or disease progression. Of the approximately 94 people in the trial, about two dozen had longitudinal samples available. On average, each sample had hundreds of thousands of productive templates and more than 85,000 productive rearrangements. Response samples were obtained after a median of around eleven months of treatment, with a range of roughly 6 to 40 months. What the work shows at the level of the full study, not this receptor alone: Baseline clonality was found to be higher than that of age-matched healthy donors and was strongly correlated with circulating CD8+ T-cell counts. Sustained-remission and progressing patients did not have matched sampling times, and lymph node repertoires were not examined. Clonality rose at ibrutinib response, remained stable during sustained remission, and dropped back toward baseline at progression. Public clonotypes were rare and either shrank or stayed stable during treatment, and the rise in clonality at ibrutinib response reflected expansion of private clonotypes.

The time point label, as the study defines it: approximately eleven months on ibrutinib. Roughly 2 micrograms of genomic DNA were extracted from cryopreserved PBMCs for TCR beta library preparation. High-throughput TCR beta sequencing was performed on longitudinal blood samples from CLL patients receiving ibrutinib monotherapy. The patients took part in an open-label, single-center phase 2 trial of ibrutinib monotherapy. The receptor's source is a human donor with chronic lymphocytic leukemia. This specimen was PBMCs, taken after 12 months of ibrutinib treatment.

The CDR3 protein: CASSQGRAGFTKLFF. The sequenced DNA: TGCGCCAGCAGCCAAGGCAGGGCAGGTTTTACAAAACTGTTTTTT. The receptor chain draws on TRBV4-1 and TRBJ1-4; TRBD1 could be the D gene, as 5 bases match. Per the germline V gene, MGHRA is the CDR1 and YSYEKL is the CDR2. The CDR3 starts with the cysteine, ends with the phenylalanine, and has 15 residues. Left in the record is the CDR3 DNA by itself, 45 bases read in frame from the first base. Relative to germline, V is 1 base shorter and J is 10 bases shorter, with 16 bases between their ends.